One sample yielded the 26 T cell receptor beta chains listed below, sequenced in a study of blood T cell repertoires in COVID-19. Here immunoSEQ multiplex PCR was the method, and the copy in TCRdb shows in-frame clones only, minus some. This sample carries 200,000 to 250,000 clones, 80% to 90% of them seen once, and the ten largest clones take about 3.5%. Source material: PBMCs or T cells enriched from blood (not recorded which). These receptors were taken from a woman aged 25-40 years who had been exposed to COVID-19.

This clone was detected once. V usage is TRBV5-8 and J usage is TRBJ1-1; unclear D gene. CDR3 size: 13 residues. Trimming took off 3 bases at V and 1 base at J, with 7 bases between the two ends. Germline V gives CDR1 SGHTS, CDR2 YDEGEE. CDR3 protein: CASSSTANTEAFF. The CDR3 nucleotides are TGTGCCAGCAGCTCCACAGCGAACACTGAAGCTTTCTTT.

The chain combines TRBV11-2 with TRBJ1-1, with a possible D match to TRBD1 (6 bases). In germline, CDR1 is SGHAT, CDR2 FQNNGV. V was clipped by 7 bases and J by 0 bases, with 15 bases between them. The CDR3 has 15 residues. CDR3 sequence: CASKGLTGLNTEAFF. CDR3 nucleotide sequence: TGTGCCAGCAAGGGATTAACAGGGCTGAACACTGAAGCTTTCTTT.

V usage is TRBV6-5 and J usage is TRBJ2-7; 8 bases agree with TRBD1. The CDR3 is made up of 14 amino acids. The V segment lost 4 bases and the J segment 3 bases; nucleotides outside the gene matches: 5. From germline, CDR1 is MNHEY and CDR2 SVGAGI. CDR3 DNA: TGTGCCAGCAGTTTCCGGGACAGGTTCTACGAGCAGTACTTC. Encoded protein: CASSFRDRFYEQYF.

J is TRBJ2-1 and V is TRBV7-6; tentative D call: TRBD2 (5 bases). This CDR3 spans 17 amino acids. Between the trimmed V and J ends, which lost 4 bases and 0 bases, there was a span of 16 bases. Per germline, CDR1 SGHVS and CDR2 FNYEAQ. This CDR3 reads CASSSLGARSSYNEQFF. The DNA for the CDR3 is TGTGCCAGCAGCTCACTAGGAGCTAGAAGCTCCTACAATGAGCAGTTCTTC.

A word on this clone: The junction departs from germline at one end; a sequencing error may be responsible. The V call is TRBV7-7, the J call TRBJ2-2; the match to TRBD1 covers 10 bases. CDR3 length: 18 residues. Germline assignment: CDR1 SSHAT and CDR2 FNYEAQ (reference sequence). CDR3 in amino acids: CASSLGPRTGGSTGELFF. In nucleotides, the CDR3 is TGTGCTAGCAGCTTAGGGCCCCGGACAGGGGGGTCCACCGGGGAGCTGTTTTTT.

The DNA for the CDR3 is TGTGCCAGCAGCCAGGGGTTAAGCAATCAGCCCCAGCATTTT. Its protein product is CASSQGLSNQPQHF. The J gene is TRBJ1-5, the V gene TRBV6-5, with D possibly TRBD1 on 6 matching bases. The V gene's germline CDR1 is MNHEY and CDR2 SVGAGI. The CDR3 runs to 14 residues. The V end was cut by 6 bases, the J end by 1 base, with 10 bases between.

The chain combines TRBV2 with TRBJ2-2, with 10 bases fitting TRBD2. Germline V gives CDR1 SNHLY, CDR2 FYNNEI. The CDR3 length is 18 residues. The ends lost 10 bases at V and 1 base at J; junction bases unmatched: 15. The CDR3 here is CAISQGPSGGRNTGELFF. The CDR3 DNA sequence: TGTGCCATCTCACAGGGGCCTAGCGGGGGAAGGAACACCGGGGAGCTGTTTTTT.

CDR3 amino acids: CASSLDSYGYTF. As DNA, the CDR3 is TGTGCCAGCAGCTTAGACAGCTATGGCTACACCTTC. The chain combines TRBV7-2 with TRBJ1-2, with D hard to call. The germline V gene has CDR1 SGHTA and CDR2 FQGNSA. The CDR3 runs 12 residues. Trimming cost V 1 base and J 4 bases, with 4 bases left between them.

This chain joins TRBV30 and TRBJ2-5, with TRBD2 matching over 9 bases. CDR3 size: 14 residues. V lost 8 bases, J lost 7 bases, and 14 bases stayed unmatched. Germline assignment: CDR1 GTSNPN and CDR2 SVGIG (reference sequence). DNA for the CDR3: TGTGCCAGGGGGATAGCGGGAGCGATTACGACCCAGTACTTC. As protein: CARGIAGAITTQYF.

This clone was recorded once. The rearrangement uses TRBV3-1 (or the pseudogene TRBV3-2) and TRBJ1-1, with D possibly being TRBD1 (6 bases). This CDR3 has 15 amino acids. Trimming pared 0 bases from V and 0 bases from J, leaving 8 bases between. Germline V gene data show CDR1 as LGHDT and CDR2 as YNNKEL (reference sequence). DNA for the CDR3: TGTGCCAGCAGCCAAGACGGACAGCTGAACACTGAAGCTTTCTTT. Its protein is CASSQDGQLNTEAFF.

This sequence joins TRBV6-6 and TRBJ2-1; D remains ambiguous. V was clipped by 6 bases and J by 10 bases, with 16 bases between them. CDR1 is MNHNY and CDR2 is SVGAGI in the germline V gene (reference sequence). The CDR3 runs to 13 residues. Written as DNA, the CDR3 is TGTGCCAGCAGCCTTATGAGCGAGAACGAGCAGTTCTTC. As protein: CASSLMSENEQFF.

This clone was recorded only once. The chain combines TRBV4-1 with TRBJ2-7; 9 bases fit TRBD1. Trimming took 3 bases from V and 2 from J; bases not matched to a gene: 8. The germline V gene has CDR1 MGHRA and CDR2 YSYEKL. The CDR3 sequence is 16 residues long. The CDR3 coding sequence is TGCGCCAGCAGCCAGGGGGACAGGGCCTCTACCTACGAGCAGTACTTC. Translated: CASSQGDRASTYEQYF.

To note about this clone: The sample has other DNA sequences that encode this CDR3 too. The rearrangement uses TRBV19 and TRBJ2-3; D perhaps matches TRBD1 (5 bases). V was shortened by 3 bases and J by 5 bases, with 6 bases between the two germline ends. From germline, CDR1 is LNHDA and CDR2 SQIVND (reference sequence). The CDR3 is 12 amino acids. The CDR3 loop is CASSIRGDTQYF. The CDR3, as DNA: TGTGCCAGTAGTATTAGGGGAGATACGCAGTATTTT.

The chain is built from TRBV12-5 and TRBJ2-1; 8 bases agree with TRBD2. Germline CDR1 reads LGHNT; CDR2 reads FRNRAP. This CDR3 contains 16 residues. J lost 7 bases, V lost 0 bases, and 8 bases had no gene match. CDR3 DNA: TGTGCTAGTGGTTTGGTAGATCGCGGGACTAGTAATGAGCAGTTCTTC. Its translation is CASGLVDRGTSNEQFF. The full variable domain, with the rest looked up from reference TRBV12-5 and TRBJ2-1, is DARVTQTPRHKVTEMGQEVTMRCQPILGHNTVFWYRQTMMQGLELLAYFRNRAPLDDSGMPKDRFSAEMPDATLATLKIQPSEPRDSAVYFCASGLVDRGTSNEQFFGPGTRLTVL.

This clone was detected a few times. The J gene is TRBJ2-1, the V gene TRBV5-1, with 12 nucleotides matching TRBD2. Per germline, CDR1 SGHRS and CDR2 YFSETQ. The V and J ends lost 8 bases and 1 base, in that order; junction bases with no gene match: 4. The CDR3 is made up of 15 amino acids. The CDR3 loop reads CASRTSGISYNEQFF. DNA for the CDR3: TGCGCCAGTCGGACTAGCGGGATTTCCTACAATGAGCAGTTCTTC. The entire variable domain, with the rest obtained from reference TRBV5-1 and TRBJ2-1, is as follows: KAGVTQTPRYLIKTRGQQVTLSCSPISGHRSVSWYQQTPGQGLQFLFEYFSETQRNKGNFPGRFSGRQFSNSRSEMNVSTLELGDSALYLCASRTSGISYNEQFFGPGTRLTVL.

V and J are TRBV11-3 and TRBJ2-7, with TRBD1 identical over 8 bases. Germline trimming cut 5 bases from V and 3 bases from J; bases unmatched to any gene: 9. This CDR3 spans 15 amino acids. The germline V gene has CDR1 SGHNT and CDR2 YENEEA. The CDR3 spells CASSPRTGPIYEQYF. The CDR3 DNA is TGTGCCAGCAGCCCGCGGACAGGGCCAATCTACGAGCAGTACTTC.

The J gene is TRBJ1-4, the V gene TRBV5-6, with D uncertain. V was shortened by 0 bases and J by 7 bases, with 7 bases between the two germline ends. This CDR3 region has 13 residues. Germline V lookup: CDR1 SGHDT, CDR2 YYEEEE. CDR3 bases: TGTGCCAGCAGCTTGGGTTCTGTTGAAAAACTGTTTTTT. It translates to CASSLGSVEKLFF.

This chain's CDR3 is CASSLGNTGSQQPQHF. The CDR3 coding sequence is TGCGCCAGCAGCTTGGGGAATACAGGGTCCCAACAGCCCCAGCATTTT. The V gene is TRBV5-1, the J gene TRBJ1-5; D may be TRBD1 (6 bases). CDR1 is SGHRS and CDR2 is YFSETQ in the germline V gene. V was shortened by 0 bases and J by 7 bases, with 17 bases between the two germline ends. The CDR3 has 16 amino acids.

J is TRBJ2-1 and V is TRBV6-1; TRBD2 matches 8 bases. The CDR3 sequence is 16 residues long. V lost 4 bases and J lost 4; bases outside the gene matches: 9. CDR1 and CDR2 (germline): MNHNS, SASEGT. CDR3 sequence (DNA): TGTGCCAGCAGTGCCAGGACTAGCACTCATTACAATGAGCAGTTCTTC. Amino acids: CASSARTSTHYNEQFF.

This clone has a single count. J is TRBJ1-3 and V is TRBV9; D perhaps matches TRBD1 (6 bases). From germline, CDR1 is SGDLS and CDR2 YYNGEE. This CDR3 contains 15 residues. V was pared by 3 bases and J by 4 bases, with 14 bases between. The CDR3 protein is CASSEQGMGGNTIYF. The CDR3 DNA reads as TGTGCCAGCAGCGAGCAGGGGATGGGAGGAAACACCATATATTTT.

This chain links TRBV18 with TRBJ2-1, with TRBD2 matching over 10 bases. The CDR3 extends over 15 amino acids. CDR1 and CDR2 (germline): KGHSH, LQKENI. Losses at the gene ends were 5 bases for V and 1 base for J; bases not matched to a gene: 2. The CDR3 sequence is CASSGLAASYNEQFF. The CDR3 region has the DNA TGTGCCAGCTCAGGACTAGCGGCTTCCTACAATGAGCAGTTCTTC.

Points on this clone: This specimen includes other DNA sequences encoding the same CDR3. V and J are TRBV12-3 or TRBV12-4 and TRBJ1-1; D is ambiguous. The germline V and J ends were trimmed by 3 bases and 1 base, with 3 bases remaining between them. The CDR3 extends over 12 amino acids. The CDR3 DNA reads TGTGCCAGCAGTTTTCGGAACACTGAAGCTTTCTTT. It yields the protein CASSFRNTEAFF.

This clone occurred many times. The chain has TRBV6-6 and TRBJ1-1, with 7 bases matching TRBD1. Germline CDR1 and CDR2: MNHNY and SVGAGI (reference sequence). The CDR3 is made up of 20 amino acids. The trim removed 6 bases at V and 0 bases at J, leaving 22 bases unmatched. The CDR3 protein is CASSHDPTGQGVIMNTEAFF. The CDR3 DNA is TGTGCCAGCAGCCACGACCCCACTGGCCAGGGGGTAATCATGAACACTGAAGCTTTCTTT.

V usage is TRBV5-6 and J usage is TRBJ2-7; TRBD2 might be the D (6 bases). Germline assignment: CDR1 SGHDT and CDR2 YYEEEE. Trimming took 2 bases from V and 5 from J, leaving 20 bases between them. This CDR3 comprises 16 residues. The CDR3 region has the DNA TGTGCCAGCAGCTTTTTCAGACTAGACCAGTTCGACGAGCAGTACTTC. Encoded protein: CASSFFRLDQFDEQYF.

The chain recombines TRBV27 with TRBJ1-5; 10 nucleotides match TRBD1. After removal of 8 bases from V and 5 bases from J, the junction contained 12 bases not matched to a gene. Looked up from germline, CDR1 is MNHEY and CDR2 is SMNVEV (reference sequence). The CDR3 is 16 residues long. Here the CDR3 reads CASGIRQGAGDQPQHF. The CDR3 coding sequence is TGTGCCAGCGGAATAAGACAGGGGGCTGGAGATCAGCCCCAGCATTTT.

The CDR3 is CSASLGTSGINEQFF. CDR3 nucleotide sequence: TGCAGTGCTAGTCTCGGGACTAGCGGGATCAATGAGCAGTTCTTC. This chain links TRBV20-1 with TRBJ2-1; 13 bases are a match to TRBD2. Germline lookup yields CDR1 DFQATT and CDR2 SNEGSKA (reference sequence). The CDR3 consists of 15 residues. Trimming removed 3 bases from V and 6 bases from J; junction bases left unmatched: 5.